This TCR beta chain was profiled in a study of blood T cell repertoires in COVID-19. Study information: Collection of acute and convalescent COVID-19 samples took place in the United States, Italy and Spain. T cells, B-cell-depleted T cells, or PBMCs provided the cDNA or gDNA that served as material.

Using immunoSEQ multiplex PCR, the repertoire was profiled, and TCRdb retains in-frame clones only, with some absent. The sample includes 250,000 to 300,000 clones, 75% to 95% of them seen just once. Participants had their cohort set by participant-reported clinical history. What the recovered Cohort 3 donors had was two negative PCRs, clearance, or symptom resolution. Trimming stripped 3 bases from V and 4 bases from J, with 13 bases between. The germline gives CDR1 SGHVS, CDR2 FQNEAQ. The CDR3 loop spans 15 amino acids. The sequenced material came from PBMCs or T cells enriched from blood (not recorded which). The gene calls are TRBV7-8 and TRBJ2-1, with D possibly matching TRBD2 (6 bases). The TCR comes from a woman aged 25 to 39 who had recovered from COVID-19. The CDR3 bases are TGTGCCAGCAGCTTGCGCGGGACGGATTACAATGAGCAGTTCTTC. It codes for CASSLRGTDYNEQFF.